This T cell receptor beta chain was found in a study of OX40 agonist ivuxolimab in advanced cancers. As for the study in general: Having had anti-PD-1, anti-PD-L1 or anti-CTLA-4 therapy before was allowed, and about 40% had some. Findings and caveats of the study: On average, a greater number of expanded clones characterised CD8+ T cells relative to CD4+.

Measured with immunoSEQ multiplex PCR; TCRdb has only the in-frame clones, and not every one. The sample includes 85,000 to 100,000 clones, roughly 94% of them seen just once. About this clone: Its antigen is as yet unknown.

This CDR3 has 14 amino acids. In germline, CDR1 is LGHNA, CDR2 YSLEER. V lost 0 bases to trimming and J lost 5 bases; unmatched junction nucleotides: 2. The material was CD4+ or CD8+ T cells sorted from blood, obtained in a trial of the OX40 agonist ivuxolimab. This clonotype originated in an adult with an advanced solid tumor such as melanoma, head and neck, liver or kidney cancer. The chain joins TRBV4-3 to TRBJ2-5; the match to TRBD2 covers 8 bases. This chain's CDR3 is CASSQEASGETQYF. The CDR3 DNA reads as TGCGCCAGCAGCCAAGAGGCTAGCGGGGAGACCCAGTACTTC.